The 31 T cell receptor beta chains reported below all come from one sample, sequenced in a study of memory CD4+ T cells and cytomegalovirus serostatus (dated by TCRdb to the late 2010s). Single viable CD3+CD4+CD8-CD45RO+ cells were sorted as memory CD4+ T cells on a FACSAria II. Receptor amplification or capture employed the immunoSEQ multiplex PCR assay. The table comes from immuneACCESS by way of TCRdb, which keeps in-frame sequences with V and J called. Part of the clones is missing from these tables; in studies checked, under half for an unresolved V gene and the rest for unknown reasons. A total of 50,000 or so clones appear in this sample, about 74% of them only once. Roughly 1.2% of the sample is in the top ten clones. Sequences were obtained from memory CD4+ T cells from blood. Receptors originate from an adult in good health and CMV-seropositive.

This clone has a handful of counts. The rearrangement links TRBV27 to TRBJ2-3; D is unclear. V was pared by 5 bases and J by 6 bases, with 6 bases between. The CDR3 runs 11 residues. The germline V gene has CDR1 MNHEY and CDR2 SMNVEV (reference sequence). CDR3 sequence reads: CASSLWDTQYF. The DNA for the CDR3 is TGTGCCAGCAGTCTCTGGGATACGCAGTATTTT.

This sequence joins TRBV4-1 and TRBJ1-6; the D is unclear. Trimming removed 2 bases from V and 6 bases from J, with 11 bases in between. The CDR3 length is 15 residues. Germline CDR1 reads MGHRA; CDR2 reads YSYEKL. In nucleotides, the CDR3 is TGCGCCAGCAGCCAATACAGAGCTTCTAATTCACCCCTCCACTTT. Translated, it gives CASSQYRASNSPLHF.

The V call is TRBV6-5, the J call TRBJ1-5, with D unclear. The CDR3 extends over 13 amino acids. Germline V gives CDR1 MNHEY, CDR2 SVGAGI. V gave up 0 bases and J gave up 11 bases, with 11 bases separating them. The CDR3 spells CASSYSAAFTQHF. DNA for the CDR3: TGTGCCAGCAGTTACTCGGCGGCATTCACCCAGCATTTT.

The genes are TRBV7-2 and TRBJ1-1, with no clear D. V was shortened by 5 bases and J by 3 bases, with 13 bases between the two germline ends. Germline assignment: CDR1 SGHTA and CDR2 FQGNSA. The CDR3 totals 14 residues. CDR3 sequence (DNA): TGTGCCAGCAGCGGAAGGTTGGGGTACACTGAAGCTTTCTTT. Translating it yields CASSGRLGYTEAFF.

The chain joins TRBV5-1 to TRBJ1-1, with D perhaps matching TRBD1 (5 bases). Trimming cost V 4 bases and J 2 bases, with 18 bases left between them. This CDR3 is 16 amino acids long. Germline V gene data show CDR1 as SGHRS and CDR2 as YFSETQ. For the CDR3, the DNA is TGCGCCAGCAGCGGGGCACACAGAGGGGACAACACTGAAGCTTTCTTT. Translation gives CASSGAHRGDNTEAFF.

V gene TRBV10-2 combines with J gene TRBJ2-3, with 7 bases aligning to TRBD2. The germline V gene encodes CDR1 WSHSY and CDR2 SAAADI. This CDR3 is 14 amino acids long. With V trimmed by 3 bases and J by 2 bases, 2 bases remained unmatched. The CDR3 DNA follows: TGCGCCAGCAGTGAAGGGGACTACACAGATACGCAGTATTTT. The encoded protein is CASSEGDYTDTQYF.

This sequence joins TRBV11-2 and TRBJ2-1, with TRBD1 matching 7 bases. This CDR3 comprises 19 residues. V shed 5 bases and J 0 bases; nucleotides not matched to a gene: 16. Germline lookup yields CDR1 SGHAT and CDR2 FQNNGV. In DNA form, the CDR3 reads TGTGCCAGCAGCACGAGGACAGGAAGATTGATCCTCTCCTACAATGAGCAGTTCTTC. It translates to CASSTRTGRLILSYNEQFF.

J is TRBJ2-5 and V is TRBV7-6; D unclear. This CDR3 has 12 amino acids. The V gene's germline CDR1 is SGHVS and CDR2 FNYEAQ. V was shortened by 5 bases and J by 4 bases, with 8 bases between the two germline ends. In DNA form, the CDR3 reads TGTGCCAGCAGCCATCTAGGAGAGACCCAGTACTTC. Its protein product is CASSHLGETQYF. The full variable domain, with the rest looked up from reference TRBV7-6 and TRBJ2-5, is GAGVSQSPRYKVTKRGQDVALRCDPISGHVSLYWYRQALGQGPEFLTYFNYEAQQDKSGLPNDRFSAERPEGSISTLTIQRTEQRDSAMYRCASSHLGETQYFGPGTRLLVL.

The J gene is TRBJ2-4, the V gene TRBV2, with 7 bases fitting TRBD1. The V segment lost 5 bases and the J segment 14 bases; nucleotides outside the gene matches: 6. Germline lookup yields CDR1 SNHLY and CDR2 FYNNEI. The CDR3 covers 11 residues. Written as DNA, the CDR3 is TGTGCCAGCAGTCCTGACAGGGATGAGTACTTC. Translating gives CASSPDRDEYF.

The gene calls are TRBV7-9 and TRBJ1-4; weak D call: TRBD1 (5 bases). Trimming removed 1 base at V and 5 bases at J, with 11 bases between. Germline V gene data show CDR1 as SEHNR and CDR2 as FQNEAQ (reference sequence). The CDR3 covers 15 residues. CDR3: CASSLVGVSNEKLFF. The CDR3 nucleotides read TGTGCCAGCAGCTTAGTGGGGGTCTCGAATGAAAAACTGTTTTTT.

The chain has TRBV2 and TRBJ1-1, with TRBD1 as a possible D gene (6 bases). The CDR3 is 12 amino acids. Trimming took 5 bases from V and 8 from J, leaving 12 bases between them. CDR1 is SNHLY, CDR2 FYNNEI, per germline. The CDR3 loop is CASSQSGEEAFF. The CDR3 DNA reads TGTGCCAGCAGTCAATCAGGGGAGGAAGCTTTCTTT.

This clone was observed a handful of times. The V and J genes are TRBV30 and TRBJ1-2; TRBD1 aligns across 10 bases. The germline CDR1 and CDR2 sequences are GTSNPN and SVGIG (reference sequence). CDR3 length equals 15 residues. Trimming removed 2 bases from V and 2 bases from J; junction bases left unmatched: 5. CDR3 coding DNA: TGTGCCTGGAGTCGACAGGGGGCAGGGAACTATGGCTACACCTTC. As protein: CAWSRQGAGNYGYTF.

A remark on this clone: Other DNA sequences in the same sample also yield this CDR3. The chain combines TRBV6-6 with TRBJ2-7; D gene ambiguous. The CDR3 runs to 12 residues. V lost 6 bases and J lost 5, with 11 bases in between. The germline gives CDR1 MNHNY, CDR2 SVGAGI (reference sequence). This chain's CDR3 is CASSPGRNEQYF. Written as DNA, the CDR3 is TGTGCCAGCAGCCCGGGTAGGAACGAGCAGTACTTC.

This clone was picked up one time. The CDR3 spells CASSMGRTDTQYF. The CDR3 DNA follows: TGTGCCAGTAGTATGGGCCGCACAGATACGCAGTATTTT. V usage is TRBV19 and J usage is TRBJ2-3; D remains unclear. Germline lookup yields CDR1 LNHDA and CDR2 SQIVND (reference sequence). The CDR3 loop spans 13 amino acids. The germline V and J ends were trimmed by 3 bases and 1 base, with 5 bases remaining between them.

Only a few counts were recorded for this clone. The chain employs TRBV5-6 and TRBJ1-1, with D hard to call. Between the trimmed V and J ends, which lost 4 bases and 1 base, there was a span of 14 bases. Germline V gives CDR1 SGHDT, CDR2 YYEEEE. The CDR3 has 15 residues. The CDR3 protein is CASSRIRRENTEAFF. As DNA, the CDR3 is TGTGCCAGCAGCCGAATCCGACGGGAGAACACTGAAGCTTTCTTT.

The CDR3 sequence: CASRFGGANSPLHF. The CDR3 DNA is TGTGCCAGCCGGTTTGGAGGGGCTAATTCACCCCTCCACTTT. This sequence joins TRBV5-8 and TRBJ1-6, with D possibly being TRBD1 (5 bases). V was clipped by 7 bases and J by 6 bases, with 14 bases between them. Germline V gene data show CDR1 as SGHTS and CDR2 as YDEGEE. This CDR3 contains 14 residues.

The CDR3 bases are TGCGCCAGCAGCTTGGTACGGAACACCGGGGAGCTGTTTTTT. Its translation: CASSLVRNTGELFF. This chain links TRBV5-1 with TRBJ2-2; D ambiguous. This CDR3 has 14 residues. Germline CDR1 is SGHRS and CDR2 is YFSETQ. The V end was cut by 0 bases, the J end by 1 base, with 4 bases between.

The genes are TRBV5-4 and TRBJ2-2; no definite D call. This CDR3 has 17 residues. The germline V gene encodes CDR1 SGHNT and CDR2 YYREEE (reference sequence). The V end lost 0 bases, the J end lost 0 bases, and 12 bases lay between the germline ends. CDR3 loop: CASSLGGKRANTGELFF. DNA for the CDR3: TGTGCCAGCAGCTTGGGCGGCAAACGGGCGAACACCGGGGAGCTGTTTTTT.

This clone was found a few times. The CDR3 bases are TGTGCCATCAGGACTGGACATTGGGACACTGAAGCTTTCTTT. It specifies CAIRTGHWDTEAFF. This chain links TRBV10-3 with TRBJ1-1; D perhaps matches TRBD1 (5 bases). Germline values: CDR1 ENHRY, CDR2 SYGVKD. The germline V and J ends were trimmed by 6 bases and 3 bases, with 14 bases remaining between them. This CDR3 region has 14 residues.

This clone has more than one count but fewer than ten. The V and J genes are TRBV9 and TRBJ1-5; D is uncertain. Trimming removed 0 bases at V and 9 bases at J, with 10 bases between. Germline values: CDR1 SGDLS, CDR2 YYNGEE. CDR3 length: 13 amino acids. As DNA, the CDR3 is TGTGCCAGCAGCGTAGGGTCCGGACTGCCCCAGCATTTT. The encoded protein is CASSVGSGLPQHF.

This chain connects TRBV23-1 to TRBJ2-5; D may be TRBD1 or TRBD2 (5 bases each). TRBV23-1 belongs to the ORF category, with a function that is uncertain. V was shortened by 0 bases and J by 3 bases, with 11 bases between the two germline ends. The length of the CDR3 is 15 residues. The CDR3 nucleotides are TGCGCCAGCAGTCAATCCCGGGACGGGGAAGAGACCCAGTACTTC. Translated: CASSQSRDGEETQYF.

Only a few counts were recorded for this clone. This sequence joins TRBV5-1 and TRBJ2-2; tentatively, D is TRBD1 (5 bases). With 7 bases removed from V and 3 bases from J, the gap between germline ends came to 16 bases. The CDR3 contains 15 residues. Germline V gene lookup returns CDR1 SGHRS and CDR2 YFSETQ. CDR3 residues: CASLPDSFYTGELFF. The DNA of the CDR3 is TGCGCCAGCCTTCCAGACAGTTTCTACACCGGGGAGCTGTTTTTT.

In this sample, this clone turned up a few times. In nucleotides, the CDR3 is TGTGCCAGCAGCCCGACAGGTGCTGATGGCTACACCTTC. Protein product: CASSPTGADGYTF. The chain carries TRBV6-1 and TRBJ1-2; possibly TRBD1 for D (6 bases). Trimming pared 6 bases from V and 6 bases from J, leaving 14 bases between. The CDR3 spans 13 residues. Germline loops: CDR1 MNHNS, CDR2 SASEGT.

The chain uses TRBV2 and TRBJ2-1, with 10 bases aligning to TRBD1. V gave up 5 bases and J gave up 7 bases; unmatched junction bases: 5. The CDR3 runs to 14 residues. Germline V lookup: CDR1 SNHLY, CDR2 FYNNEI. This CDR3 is CASSTRDRGNEQFF. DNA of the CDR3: TGTGCCAGCAGTACCCGGGACAGGGGTAATGAGCAGTTCTTC.

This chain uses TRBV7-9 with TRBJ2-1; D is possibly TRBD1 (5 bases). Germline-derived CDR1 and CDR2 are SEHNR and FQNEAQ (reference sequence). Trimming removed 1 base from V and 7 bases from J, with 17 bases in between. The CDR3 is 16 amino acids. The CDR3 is CASSLESGSGWNEQFF. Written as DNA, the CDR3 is TGTGCCAGCAGCTTAGAATCAGGCTCAGGGTGGAATGAGCAGTTCTTC.

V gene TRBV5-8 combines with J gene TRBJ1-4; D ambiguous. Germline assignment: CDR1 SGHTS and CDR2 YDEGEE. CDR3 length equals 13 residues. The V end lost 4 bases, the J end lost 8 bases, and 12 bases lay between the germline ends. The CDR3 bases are TGTGCCAGCAGCCGACCGGCTCGGGAAAAACTGTTTTTT. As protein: CASSRPAREKLFF.

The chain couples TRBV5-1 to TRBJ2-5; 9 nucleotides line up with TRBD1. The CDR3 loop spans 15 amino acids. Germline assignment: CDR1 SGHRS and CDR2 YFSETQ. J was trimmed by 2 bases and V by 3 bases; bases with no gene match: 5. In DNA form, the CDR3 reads TGCGCCAGCAGCTATGGGGGACAGGGTCAAGAGACCCAGTACTTC. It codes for CASSYGGQGQETQYF.

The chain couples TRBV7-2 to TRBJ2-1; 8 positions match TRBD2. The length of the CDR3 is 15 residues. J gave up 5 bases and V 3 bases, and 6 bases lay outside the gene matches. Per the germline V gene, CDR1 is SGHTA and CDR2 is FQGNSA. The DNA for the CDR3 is TGTGCCAGCAGCTTCAGGCGGGGGGTCAACAATGAGCAGTTCTTC. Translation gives CASSFRRGVNNEQFF.

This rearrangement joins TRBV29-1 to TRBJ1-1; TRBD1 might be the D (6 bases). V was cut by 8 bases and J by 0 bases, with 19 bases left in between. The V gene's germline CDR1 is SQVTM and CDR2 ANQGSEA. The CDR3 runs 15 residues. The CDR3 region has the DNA TGCAGCACATCCTTTACGGGGGGCATGAACACTGAAGCTTTCTTT. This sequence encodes CSTSFTGGMNTEAFF.

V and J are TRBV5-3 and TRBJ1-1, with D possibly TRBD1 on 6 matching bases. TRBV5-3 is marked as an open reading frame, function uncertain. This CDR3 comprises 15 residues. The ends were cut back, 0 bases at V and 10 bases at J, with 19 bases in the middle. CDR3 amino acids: CARSLATGRARGAFF. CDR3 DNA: TGTGCCAGAAGCTTGGCTACAGGGAGGGCACGTGGAGCTTTCTTT.

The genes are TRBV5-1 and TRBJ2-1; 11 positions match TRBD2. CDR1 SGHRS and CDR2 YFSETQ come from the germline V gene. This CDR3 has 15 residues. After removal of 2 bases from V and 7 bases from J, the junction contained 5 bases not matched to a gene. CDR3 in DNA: TGCGCCAGCAGCTTTACTAGCGGGGGATGGAATGAGCAGTTCTTC. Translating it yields CASSFTSGGWNEQFF.